The 7 T cell receptor beta chains presented below share a single source sample, sequenced in a study of cytotoxic CD8 clonotypes in ibrutinib-treated CLL. Clones were read by immunoSEQ multiplex PCR, and TCRdb kept only the in-frame ones, dropping some. The sample records about 200,000 clones, 79% being singletons. The specimen was PBMCs, collected after 12 months of ibrutinib treatment. These receptors all come from a human donor with chronic lymphocytic leukemia.

Only one count was recorded for this clone. The V call is TRBV5-6, the J call TRBJ2-7, with D tentatively TRBD2 (6 bases). The CDR3 extends over 14 amino acids. Germline V gene data show CDR1 as SGHDT and CDR2 as YYEEEE. With 5 bases removed from V and 0 bases from J, the gap between germline ends came to 12 bases. CDR3 in DNA: TGTGCCAGCAGTTTAGCGGTGAGCTCCTACGAGCAGTACTTC. It is translated as CASSLAVSSYEQYF.

The chain recombines TRBV4-1 with TRBJ1-4; D remains ambiguous. The CDR3 has 13 amino acids. CDR1 MGHRA and CDR2 YSYEKL come from the germline V gene. V lost 8 bases to trimming and J lost 0 bases, with 7 bases between them. For the CDR3, the DNA is TGCGCCAGCTGCAGGACAACTAATGAAAAACTGTTTTTT. Residues: CASCRTTNEKLFF.

This chain connects TRBV29-1 to TRBJ2-5; TRBD1 matches 8 bases. CDR1 and CDR2 from the germline V gene are SQVTM and ANQGSEA. Trimming removed 8 bases from V and 4 bases from J; junction bases left unmatched: 15. The CDR3 length is 15 residues. For the CDR3, the DNA is TGCAGCACAGGCGACAGGGGTGTTATTGGAGAGACCCAGTACTTC. Encoded protein: CSTGDRGVIGETQYF.

This chain links TRBV13 with TRBJ2-1, with a weak D call TRBD2 (5 bases). Per the germline V gene, CDR1 is PRHDT and CDR2 is FYEKMQ (reference sequence). With 2 bases removed from V and 5 bases from J, the gap between germline ends came to 10 bases. This CDR3 is 14 amino acids long. CDR3 DNA: TGTGCCAGCAGCTTATCCCTAGCACACAATGAGCAGTTCTTC. It translates to CASSLSLAHNEQFF.

The chain uses TRBV1 and TRBJ2-3. TRBV1 is noted as a pseudogene. There are 19 residues in the CDR3. CDR3 sequence (DNA): TGCACCAGCAGCCAAGATGAAATCAGGGGGAGGGAAAGCACAGATACGCAGTATTTT. Amino acid sequence: CTSSQDEIRGRESTDTQYF.

The chain carries TRBV29-1 and TRBJ2-2; no reliable D call. This CDR3 contains 14 residues. The V gene's germline CDR1 is SQVTM and CDR2 ANQGSEA. V gave up 2 bases and J gave up 7 bases, with 14 bases separating them. CDR3 loop: CSVERLGGVGELFF. In DNA form, the CDR3 reads TGCAGCGTTGAACGCCTGGGCGGTGTCGGGGAGCTGTTTTTT.

The chain recombines TRBV2 with TRBJ1-2, with D uncertain. Between the trimmed V and J ends, which lost 3 bases and 0 bases, there was a span of 8 bases. Germline V CDR1 and CDR2: SNHLY, FYNNEI. The CDR3 is 14 residues long. CDR3 amino acids: CASSERLTNYGYTF. CDR3 DNA sequence: TGTGCCAGCAGTGAGCGGTTGACTAACTATGGCTACACCTTC. Based on the CDR3 plus reference TRBV2 and TRBJ1-2, the full variable domain is EPEVTQTPSHQVTQMGQEVILRCVPISNHLYFYWYRQILGQKVEFLVSFYNNEISEKSEIFDDQFSVERPDGSNFTLKIRSTKLEDSAMYFCASSERLTNYGYTFGSGTRLTVV.